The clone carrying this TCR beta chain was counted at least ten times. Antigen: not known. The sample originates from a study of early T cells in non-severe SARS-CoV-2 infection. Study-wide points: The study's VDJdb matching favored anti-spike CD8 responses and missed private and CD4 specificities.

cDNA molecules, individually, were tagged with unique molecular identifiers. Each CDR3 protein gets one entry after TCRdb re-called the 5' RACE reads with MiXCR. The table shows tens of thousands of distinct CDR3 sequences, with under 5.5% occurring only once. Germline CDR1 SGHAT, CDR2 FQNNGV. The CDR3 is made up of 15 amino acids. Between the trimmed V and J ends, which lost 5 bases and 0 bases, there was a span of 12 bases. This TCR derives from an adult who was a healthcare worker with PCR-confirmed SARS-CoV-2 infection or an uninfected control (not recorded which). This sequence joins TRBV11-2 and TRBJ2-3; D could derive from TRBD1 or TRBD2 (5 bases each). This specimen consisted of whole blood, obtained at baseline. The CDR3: CASSRGRTSTDTQYF. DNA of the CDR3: TGTGCCAGCAGCCGGGGACGGACTAGCACAGATACGCAGTATTTT.